These 30 T cell receptor beta chains were all obtained from the same sample, sequenced in a study of T cells in tumors after PD-1 blockade. The method was immunoSEQ multiplex PCR; TCRdb's version includes in-frame clones alone and lacks a portion of them. The repertoire holds around 60,000 clones, with 80% as singletons. This specimen was PBMCs, taken before anti-PD-1 treatment. Source of these receptors: a human donor with basal cell carcinoma.

The chain employs TRBV29-1 and TRBJ1-1, with D possibly matching TRBD1 (6 bases). Trimming shortened V by 7 bases and J by 1 base, and 10 bases separated the two germline ends. The germline V gene has CDR1 SQVTM and CDR2 ANQGSEA. The CDR3 has 12 amino acids. CDR3 sequence (DNA): TGCAGCGCTAAGACAGGGAACACTGAAGCTTTCTTT. As protein: CSAKTGNTEAFF.

The rearrangement links TRBV6-4 to TRBJ2-3; TRBD2 matches at 9 bases. Germline assignment: CDR1 MRHNA and CDR2 SNTAGT. The CDR3 consists of 16 residues. V shed 0 bases, J shed 5 bases, and the junction held 6 bases outside the gene matches. CDR3 amino acids: CASSDSGGGARDTQYF. CDR3 DNA sequence: TGTGCCAGCAGTGACTCTGGCGGGGGGGCGAGAGATACGCAGTATTTT.

This sequence joins TRBV11-3 and TRBJ2-7; 8 bases are shared with TRBD1. Trimming at V came to 5 bases and at J to 0 bases, leaving 6 bases not matched to a gene. Germline V gene lookup returns CDR1 SGHNT and CDR2 YENEEA. CDR3 size: 15 residues. The chain's CDR3 is CASSKDRGSSYEQYF. The CDR3, as DNA: TGTGCCAGCAGCAAAGACAGGGGAAGCTCCTACGAGCAGTACTTC.

The chain couples TRBV27 to TRBJ2-5, with D tentatively TRBD2 (6 bases). The ends were cut back, 7 bases at V and 5 bases at J, with 14 bases in the middle. This CDR3 region has 13 residues. Germline V gene sequence: CDR1 MNHEY, CDR2 SMNVEV (reference sequence). The CDR3 loop is CASKDYNGETQYF. As DNA, the CDR3 is TGTGCCAGCAAGGACTATAACGGGGAGACCCAGTACTTC.

This clone was detected a few times. The chain joins TRBV7-8 to TRBJ2-1, with 8 positions matching TRBD1. The CDR3 runs to 15 residues. After removal of 4 bases from V and 4 bases from J, the junction contained 6 bases not matched to a gene. CDR1 is SGHVS, CDR2 FQNEAQ, per germline. The CDR3 reads CASSSGGLPYNEQFF. CDR3 coding DNA: TGTGCCAGCAGCTCAGGGGGCCTTCCGTACAATGAGCAGTTCTTC.

The chain combines TRBV30 with TRBJ2-7; TRBD1 is a possible D gene (6 bases). The V and J ends lost 2 bases and 7 bases respectively, with 15 bases between them. Germline V gives CDR1 GTSNPN, CDR2 SVGIG (reference sequence). The CDR3 runs to 13 residues. CDR3: CAWSSYGTGEQYF. CDR3 bases: TGTGCCTGGAGTTCCTACGGAACAGGGGAGCAGTACTTC.

The CDR3 DNA reads TGTGCCAGCAGCCGCTTAGCGGGTTCCTACGAGCAGTACTTC. Translating gives CASSRLAGSYEQYF. The V and J genes are TRBV27 and TRBJ2-7; 7 bases fit TRBD2. The CDR3 has 14 amino acids. V trimming: 6 bases; J trimming: 1 base; junction bases outside the gene matches: 6. The germline gives CDR1 MNHEY, CDR2 SMNVEV (reference sequence).

The chain combines TRBV18 with TRBJ2-7; D is ambiguous. Germline values: CDR1 KGHSH, CDR2 LQKENI. CDR3 size: 14 residues. V was cut by 2 bases and J by 1 base, with 9 bases left in between. The CDR3 loop reads CASSPGQGSYEQYF. CDR3 DNA: TGTGCCAGCTCACCAGGGCAAGGATCCTACGAGCAGTACTTC.

V gene TRBV20-1 combines with J gene TRBJ1-3; possible D gene TRBD1, 6 bases. The CDR3 length is 14 residues. The V end lost 3 bases, the J end lost 3 bases, and 12 bases lay between the germline ends. From germline, CDR1 is DFQATT and CDR2 SNEGSKA (reference sequence). CDR3 coding DNA: TGCAGTGCTAGTCCTGGGGGCAATGGAAACACCATATATTTT. Translated, it gives CSASPGGNGNTIYF.

V is TRBV5-1 and J is TRBJ2-1; the D gene could be TRBD1 or TRBD2 (5 bases each). Between the trimmed V and J ends, which lost 2 bases and 7 bases, there was a span of 10 bases. The CDR3 totals 13 residues. Germline lookup yields CDR1 SGHRS and CDR2 YFSETQ. CDR3 coding DNA: TGCGCCAGCAGCTTTCGGGGCTTTAATGAGCAGTTCTTC. It specifies CASSFRGFNEQFF.

The chain recombines TRBV30 with TRBJ1-1, with TRBD1 identical over 9 bases. The junction had 1 base not matched to a gene; V was cut back by 1 base and J by 4 bases. The CDR3 spans 13 residues. Per the germline V gene, CDR1 is GTSNPN and CDR2 is SVGIG (reference sequence). The DNA of the CDR3 is TGTGCCTGGAGTGGACAGGGGGGCACTGAAGCTTTCTTT. It yields the protein CAWSGQGGTEAFF.

The chain combines TRBV6-5 with TRBJ1-1; 10 bases map to TRBD1. The V and J ends lost 8 bases and 0 bases, in that order; junction bases with no gene match: 6. The CDR3 consists of 15 residues. Germline assignment: CDR1 MNHEY and CDR2 SVGAGI. The DNA of the CDR3 is TGTGCCAGCGGGGACAGGGGCGGGATGAACACTGAAGCTTTCTTT. This sequence encodes CASGDRGGMNTEAFF.

The rearrangement uses TRBV15 and TRBJ1-6; tentatively, D is TRBD1 (5 bases). V gave up 2 bases and J gave up 8 bases, with 7 bases separating them. The CDR3 runs 13 residues. Germline CDR1 and CDR2: LNHNV and YYDKDF (reference sequence). CDR3 sequence (DNA): TGTGCCACCAGCAGACAGGGAGATTCACCCCTCCACTTT. Translated, it gives CATSRQGDSPLHF.

A few counts support this clone. The chain combines TRBV5-5 with TRBJ2-1; perhaps TRBD1 as D (6 bases). The germline V and J ends were trimmed by 3 bases and 5 bases, with 9 bases remaining between them. The CDR3 is 13 amino acids. Germline CDR1 and CDR2: SGHKS and YYEKEE (reference sequence). The CDR3 protein is CASSWTVNNEQFF. In DNA form, the CDR3 reads TGTGCCAGCAGCTGGACAGTTAACAATGAGCAGTTCTTC. Based on the CDR3 plus reference TRBV5-5 and TRBJ2-1, the full variable domain is DAGVTQSPTHLIKTRGQQVTLRCSPISGHKSVSWYQQVLGQGPQFIFQYYEKEERGRGNFPDRFSARQFPNYSSELNVNALLLGDSALYLCASSWTVNNEQFFGPGTRLTVL.

The V call is TRBV5-1, the J call TRBJ2-3; 8 positions agree with TRBD2. There are 14 residues in the CDR3. With 7 bases clipped from V and 6 bases from J, the junction kept 10 bases outside the gene matches. The germline V gene has CDR1 SGHRS and CDR2 YFSETQ. CDR3 in DNA: TGCGCCAGCTCCCCGAGCGGGGGCGTGGATACGCAGTATTTT. Amino acids: CASSPSGGVDTQYF. Full variable domain (outside the CDR3, taken from reference TRBV5-1 and TRBJ2-3): KAGVTQTPRYLIKTRGQQVTLSCSPISGHRSVSWYQQTPGQGLQFLFEYFSETQRNKGNFPGRFSGRQFSNSRSEMNVSTLELGDSALYLCASSPSGGVDTQYFGPGTRLTVL.

The V and J genes are TRBV9 and TRBJ2-3; 8 nucleotides align to TRBD2. Germline CDR1 and CDR2: SGDLS and YYNGEE. This CDR3 is 17 amino acids long. V shed 7 bases, J shed 6 bases, and the junction held 19 bases outside the gene matches. CDR3 DNA sequence: TGTGCCAGCTCCCGTACAGGGACTAGAGGGGTCGGGGATACGCAGTATTTT. Translation: CASSRTGTRGVGDTQYF.

In its sample, this clone was seen a few times. This rearrangement joins TRBV19 to TRBJ1-1; D is perhaps TRBD1 (5 bases). The CDR3 extends over 15 amino acids. The V end was cut by 5 bases, the J end by 1 base, with 14 bases between. Germline CDR1 and CDR2: LNHDA and SQIVND (reference sequence). The CDR3 spells CASSDLFGGNTEAFF. For the CDR3, the DNA is TGTGCCAGTAGTGACCTCTTCGGGGGGAACACTGAAGCTTTCTTT.

The rearrangement uses TRBV29-1 and TRBJ1-2; D is possibly TRBD1 (6 bases). The V and J ends lost 7 bases and 4 bases respectively, with 16 bases between them. Germline lookup yields CDR1 SQVTM and CDR2 ANQGSEA. CDR3 length equals 13 residues. The CDR3 sequence: CSADAGASYGYTF. In nucleotides, the CDR3 is TGCAGCGCTGATGCAGGGGCTAGCTATGGCTACACCTTC. The full variable domain, its missing parts supplied by reference TRBV29-1 and TRBJ1-2, is SAVISQKPSRDICQRGTSLTIQCQVDSQVTMMFWYRQQPGQSLTLIATANQGSEATYESGFVIDKFPISRPNLTFSTLTVSNMSPEDSSIYLCSADAGASYGYTFGSGTRLTVV.

This clone was seen a few times. The J gene is TRBJ2-2, the V gene TRBV30; a possible D gene is TRBD2 (6 bases). Germline V gives CDR1 GTSNPN, CDR2 SVGIG (reference sequence). The CDR3 covers 15 residues. The V end was cut by 0 bases, the J end by 4 bases, with 12 bases between. The CDR3 spells CAWSVGGKVTGELFF. The CDR3 DNA is TGTGCCTGGAGTGTAGGCGGGAAGGTCACCGGGGAGCTGTTTTTT.

In this sample, this clone turned up a few times. CDR3 nucleotide sequence: TGTGCCAGCAGCCTCAGGGGAGGGGGAGAGACCCAGTACTTC. This codes for CASSLRGGGETQYF. The chain couples TRBV5-4 to TRBJ2-5, with D perhaps TRBD2 (7 bases). V was shortened by 4 bases and J by 4 bases, with 14 bases between the two germline ends. The CDR3 has 14 residues. Germline V lookup: CDR1 SGHNT, CDR2 YYREEE (reference sequence).

The rearrangement uses TRBV7-9 and TRBJ1-1, with D unclear. The CDR3 has 12 residues. Germline CDR1 and CDR2: SEHNR and FQNEAQ (reference sequence). Deletions cut 6 bases from V and 4 bases from J, with 9 bases between. This CDR3 is CASRPRSTEAFF. CDR3 in DNA: TGTGCCAGCAGACCAAGAAGCACTGAAGCTTTCTTT.

The chain has TRBV30 and TRBJ1-2; possibly TRBD1 for D (6 bases). Trimming took off 8 bases at V and 11 bases at J, with 30 bases between the two ends. The CDR3 has 15 residues. The V gene's germline CDR1 is GTSNPN and CDR2 SVGIG (reference sequence). CDR3 amino acids: CARYTPGQGCLRYTF. For the CDR3, the DNA is TGTGCCCGTTACACACCGGGACAAGGTTGTCTAAGGTACACCTTC.

This chain links TRBV6-5 with TRBJ1-1, with 7 bases matching TRBD1. V lost 4 bases, J lost 3 bases, and 8 bases stayed unmatched. The germline V gene has CDR1 MNHEY and CDR2 SVGAGI. The CDR3 covers 15 residues. CDR3 sequence (DNA): TGTGCCAGCAGTTCCTCGACAGGGAGGGACACTGAAGCTTTCTTT. Translation gives CASSSSTGRDTEAFF.

The J gene is TRBJ2-2, the V gene TRBV7-6; 11 bases agree with TRBD1. The CDR3 consists of 16 residues. The V gene's germline CDR1 is SGHVS and CDR2 FNYEAQ. The V gene end was trimmed by 6 bases and the J gene end by 5 bases; junction bases not matched to a gene: 8. CDR3 DNA: TGTGCCAGCAGTAGGGGACAGGGGGAGAGGACCGGGGAGCTGTTTTTT. This sequence encodes CASSRGQGERTGELFF.

The CDR3: CASSFTGSSYEQYF. The DNA of the CDR3 is TGTGCCAGCAGCTTCACGGGGTCCTCCTACGAGCAGTACTTC. The chain combines TRBV7-2 with TRBJ2-7, with D possibly being TRBD2 (5 bases). Germline CDR1 reads SGHTA; CDR2 reads FQGNSA. The CDR3 extends over 14 amino acids. Between the trimmed V and J ends, which lost 3 bases and 0 bases, there was a span of 9 bases.

The chain carries TRBV12-3 or TRBV12-4 and TRBJ2-7; D might be TRBD1 (6 bases). The CDR3 has 13 residues. V was clipped by 1 base and J by 2 bases, with 6 bases between them. CDR3 DNA sequence: TGTGCCAGCAGTTTAGACAGGGCCTACGAGCAGTACTTC. Protein: CASSLDRAYEQYF.

CDR3 amino acids: CASIRDALADTQYF. In DNA, the CDR3 is TGCGCCAGCATCCGGGACGCCCTCGCAGATACGCAGTATTTT. The chain couples TRBV23-1 to TRBJ2-3; D tentatively fits TRBD1 or TRBD2 (5 bases each). TRBV23-1 is an ORF, with its function uncertain. CDR3 length: 14 amino acids. Trimming pared 7 bases from V and 4 bases from J, leaving 15 bases between.

CDR3 protein: CASSPPAGSGEQYF. The CDR3 DNA reads TGTGCCAGCTCACCCCCAGCGGGGTCGGGCGAGCAGTACTTC. The chain carries TRBV18 and TRBJ2-7; 7 bases are shared with TRBD2. Germline values: CDR1 KGHSH, CDR2 LQKENI. The CDR3 runs to 14 residues. The trim removed 3 bases at V and 6 bases at J, leaving 8 bases unmatched.

This clone was counted a single time. The chain couples TRBV7-2 to TRBJ2-1, with a weak D call TRBD2 (7 bases). The CDR3 is 15 amino acids. Germline CDR1 reads SGHTA; CDR2 reads FQGNSA. The V end lost 5 bases, the J end lost 7 bases, and 18 bases lay between the germline ends. The CDR3 nucleotides are TGTGCCAGCAGCCCCATTATTCGGGGGGCTAATGAGCAGTTCTTC. This sequence encodes CASSPIIRGANEQFF.

This chain connects TRBV28 to TRBJ2-7, with 10 positions matching TRBD1. The V and J ends lost 9 bases and 2 bases, in that order; junction bases with no gene match: 19. Germline V CDR1 and CDR2: MDHEN, SYDVKM. The CDR3 has 18 residues. The CDR3: CARGAWGQGTLAAYEQYF. The CDR3 DNA reads as TGTGCCAGGGGGGCTTGGGGACAGGGGACACTAGCGGCCTACGAGCAGTACTTC.